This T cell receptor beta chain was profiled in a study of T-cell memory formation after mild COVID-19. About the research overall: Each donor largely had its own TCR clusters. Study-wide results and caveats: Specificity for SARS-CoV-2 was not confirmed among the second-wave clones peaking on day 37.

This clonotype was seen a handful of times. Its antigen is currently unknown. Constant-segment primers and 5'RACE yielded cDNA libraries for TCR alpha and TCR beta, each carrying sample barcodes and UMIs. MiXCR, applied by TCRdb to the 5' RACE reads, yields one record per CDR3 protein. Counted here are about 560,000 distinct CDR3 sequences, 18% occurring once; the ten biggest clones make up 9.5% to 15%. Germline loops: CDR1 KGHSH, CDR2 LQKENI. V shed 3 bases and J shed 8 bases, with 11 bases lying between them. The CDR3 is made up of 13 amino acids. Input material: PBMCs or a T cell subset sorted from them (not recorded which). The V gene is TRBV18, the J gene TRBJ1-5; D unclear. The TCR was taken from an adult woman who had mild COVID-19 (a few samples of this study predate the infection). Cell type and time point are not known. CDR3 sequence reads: CASSPQATEPQHF. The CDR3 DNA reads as TGTGCCAGCTCACCCCAGGCAACGGAGCCCCAGCATTTT.